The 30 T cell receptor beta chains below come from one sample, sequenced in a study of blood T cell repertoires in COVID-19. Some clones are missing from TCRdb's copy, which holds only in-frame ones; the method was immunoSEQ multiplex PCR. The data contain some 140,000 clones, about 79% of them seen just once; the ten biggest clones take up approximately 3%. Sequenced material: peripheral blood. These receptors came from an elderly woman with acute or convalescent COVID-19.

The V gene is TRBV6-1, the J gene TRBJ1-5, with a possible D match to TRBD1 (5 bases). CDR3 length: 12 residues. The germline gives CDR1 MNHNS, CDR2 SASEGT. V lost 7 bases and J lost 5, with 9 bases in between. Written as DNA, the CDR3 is TGTGCCAGCACCAGGGCAGATCAGCCCCAGCATTTT. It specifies CASTRADQPQHF.

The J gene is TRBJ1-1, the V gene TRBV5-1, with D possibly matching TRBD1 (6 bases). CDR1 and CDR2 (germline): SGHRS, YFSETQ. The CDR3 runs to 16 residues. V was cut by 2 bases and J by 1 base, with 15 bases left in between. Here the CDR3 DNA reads TGCGCCAGCAGCTTTCATCCCGGACAGACGAACACTGAAGCTTTCTTT. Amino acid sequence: CASSFHPGQTNTEAFF.

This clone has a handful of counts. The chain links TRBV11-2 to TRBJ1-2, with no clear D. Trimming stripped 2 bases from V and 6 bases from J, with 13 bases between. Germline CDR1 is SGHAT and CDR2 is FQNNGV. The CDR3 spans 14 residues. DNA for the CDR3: TGTGCCAGCAGCTTAAACCAGGCCCTTGATGGCTACACCTTC. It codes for CASSLNQALDGYTF.

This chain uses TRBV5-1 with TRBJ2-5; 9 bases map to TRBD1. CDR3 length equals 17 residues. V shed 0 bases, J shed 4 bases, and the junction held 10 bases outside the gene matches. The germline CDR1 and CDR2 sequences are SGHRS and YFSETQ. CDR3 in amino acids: CASSLAYSGQGGETQYF. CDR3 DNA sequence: TGCGCCAGCAGCTTGGCCTACTCGGGACAGGGAGGAGAGACCCAGTACTTC.

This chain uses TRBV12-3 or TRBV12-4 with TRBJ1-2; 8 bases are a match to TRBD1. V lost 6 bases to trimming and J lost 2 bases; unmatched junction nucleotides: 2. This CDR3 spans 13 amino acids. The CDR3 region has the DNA TGTGCCAGCAGCCGGACAGGGAACTATGGCTACACCTTC. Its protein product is CASSRTGNYGYTF.

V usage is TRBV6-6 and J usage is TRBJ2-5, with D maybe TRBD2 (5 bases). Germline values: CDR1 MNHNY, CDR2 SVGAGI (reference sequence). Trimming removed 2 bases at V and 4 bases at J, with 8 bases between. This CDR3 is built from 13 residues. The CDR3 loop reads CASSYRGLETQYF. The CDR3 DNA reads TGTGCCAGCAGTTACCGAGGGCTAGAGACCCAGTACTTC.

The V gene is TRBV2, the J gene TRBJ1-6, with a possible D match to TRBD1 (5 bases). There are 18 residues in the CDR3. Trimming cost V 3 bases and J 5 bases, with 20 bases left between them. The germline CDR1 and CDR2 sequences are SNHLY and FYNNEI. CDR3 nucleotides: TGTGCCAGCAGTGACCCCCACAATAGACAGTCAGATAATTCACCCCTCCACTTT. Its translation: CASSDPHNRQSDNSPLHF.

The CDR3 here is CASSYGSREQYF. For the CDR3, the DNA is TGTGCCAGCAGTTACGGGTCGAGGGAGCAGTACTTC. This chain connects TRBV6-5 to TRBJ2-7; D gene uncertain. Germline loops: CDR1 MNHEY, CDR2 SVGAGI. Trimming removed 2 bases from V and 7 bases from J, with 9 bases in between. CDR3 length equals 12 residues.

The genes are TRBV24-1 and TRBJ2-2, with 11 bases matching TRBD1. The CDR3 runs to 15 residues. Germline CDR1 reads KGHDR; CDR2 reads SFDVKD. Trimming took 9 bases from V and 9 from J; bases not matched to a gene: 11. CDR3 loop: CATSPSWTGGRELFF. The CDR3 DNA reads TGTGCCACCTCCCCCTCTTGGACAGGGGGCCGGGAGCTGTTTTTT.

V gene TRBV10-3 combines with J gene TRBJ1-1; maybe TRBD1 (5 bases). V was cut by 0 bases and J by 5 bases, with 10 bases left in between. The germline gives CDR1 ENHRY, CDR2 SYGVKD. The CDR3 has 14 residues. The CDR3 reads CAISESYRPTEAFF. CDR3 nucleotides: TGTGCCATCAGTGAGTCGTACAGGCCGACTGAAGCTTTCTTT.

The CDR3, as DNA: TGTGCCAGCAGCCAAGAGGCGGCGGCGGGCTACACCTTC. The encoded protein is CASSQEAAAGYTF. The rearrangement uses TRBV4-2 and TRBJ1-2; D gene unclear. The CDR3 spans 13 residues. V shed 0 bases and J shed 8 bases, with 10 bases lying between them. Germline CDR1 and CDR2: LGHNA and YNFKEQ.

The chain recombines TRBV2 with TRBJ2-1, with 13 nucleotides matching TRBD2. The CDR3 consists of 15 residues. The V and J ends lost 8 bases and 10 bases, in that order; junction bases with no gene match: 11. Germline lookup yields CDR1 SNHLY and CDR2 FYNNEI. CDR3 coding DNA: TGTGCCAGCGGACTAGCGGGGGCCCCAATTAAGGAGCAGTTCTTC. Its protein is CASGLAGAPIKEQFF.

CDR3 sequence (DNA): TGTGCCAGTGCCATGGCAGGGGCCCTTAACTATGGCTACACCTTC. Amino acids: CASAMAGALNYGYTF. This rearrangement joins TRBV19 to TRBJ1-2, with TRBD1 as a possible D gene (6 bases). The germline V gene encodes CDR1 LNHDA and CDR2 SQIVND (reference sequence). The CDR3 spans 15 residues. Trimming left V 8 bases short and J 1 base short, with 17 bases between.

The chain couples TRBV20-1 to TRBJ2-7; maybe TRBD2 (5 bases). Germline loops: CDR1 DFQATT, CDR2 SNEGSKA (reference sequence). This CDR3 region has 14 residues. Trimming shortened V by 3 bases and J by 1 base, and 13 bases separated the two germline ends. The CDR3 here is CSASKPGYSYEQYF. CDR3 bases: TGCAGTGCTAGTAAGCCGGGGTATTCCTACGAGCAGTACTTC.

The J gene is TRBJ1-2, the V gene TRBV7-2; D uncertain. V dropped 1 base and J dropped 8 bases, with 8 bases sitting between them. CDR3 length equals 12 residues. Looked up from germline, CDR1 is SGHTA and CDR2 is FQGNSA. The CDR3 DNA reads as TGTGCCAGCAGCTTAGTCCAGGAAGGCTACACCTTC. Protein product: CASSLVQEGYTF.

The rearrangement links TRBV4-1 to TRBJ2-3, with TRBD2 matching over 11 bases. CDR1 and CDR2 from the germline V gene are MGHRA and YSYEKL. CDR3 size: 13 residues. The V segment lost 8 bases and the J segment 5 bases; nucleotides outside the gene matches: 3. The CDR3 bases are TGCGCCAGCGGGACTAGCGGATTAGATACGCAGTATTTT. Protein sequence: CASGTSGLDTQYF.

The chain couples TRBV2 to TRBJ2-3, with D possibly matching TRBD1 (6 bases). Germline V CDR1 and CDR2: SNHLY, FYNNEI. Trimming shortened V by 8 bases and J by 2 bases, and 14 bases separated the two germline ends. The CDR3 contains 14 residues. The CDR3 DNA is TGTGCCAGCCACCGGGACACCAACACAGATACGCAGTATTTT. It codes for CASHRDTNTDTQYF.

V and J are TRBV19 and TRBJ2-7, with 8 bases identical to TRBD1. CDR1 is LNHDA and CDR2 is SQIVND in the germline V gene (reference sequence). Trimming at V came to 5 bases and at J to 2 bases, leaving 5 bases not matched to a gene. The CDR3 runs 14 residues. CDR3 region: CASSEGQGTYEQYF. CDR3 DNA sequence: TGTGCCAGTAGTGAAGGACAGGGAACCTACGAGCAGTACTTC.

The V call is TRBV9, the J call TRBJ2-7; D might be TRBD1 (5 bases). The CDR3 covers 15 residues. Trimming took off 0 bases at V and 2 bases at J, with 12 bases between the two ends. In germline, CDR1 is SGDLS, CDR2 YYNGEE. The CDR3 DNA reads TGTGCCAGCAGCGTAGACGGCAGGGCAGCCTACGAGCAGTACTTC. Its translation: CASSVDGRAAYEQYF.

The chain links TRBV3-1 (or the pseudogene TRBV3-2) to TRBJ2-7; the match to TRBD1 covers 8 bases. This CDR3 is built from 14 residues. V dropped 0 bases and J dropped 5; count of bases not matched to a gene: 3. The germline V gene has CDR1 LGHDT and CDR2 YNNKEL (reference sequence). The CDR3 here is CASSQDRGRDEQYF. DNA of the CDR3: TGTGCCAGCAGCCAAGACAGGGGGCGGGACGAGCAGTACTTC.

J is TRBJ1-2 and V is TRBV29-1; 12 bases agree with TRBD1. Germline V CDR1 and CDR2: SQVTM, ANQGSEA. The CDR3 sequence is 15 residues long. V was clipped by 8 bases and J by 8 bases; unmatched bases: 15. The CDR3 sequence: CSLSDPGQGAPGYTF. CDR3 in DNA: TGCAGCCTCAGTGACCCGGGACAGGGGGCGCCGGGCTACACCTTC.

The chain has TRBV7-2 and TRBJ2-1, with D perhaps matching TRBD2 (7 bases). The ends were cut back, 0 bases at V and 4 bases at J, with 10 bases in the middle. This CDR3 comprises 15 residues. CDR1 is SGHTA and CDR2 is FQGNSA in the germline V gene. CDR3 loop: CASSLAAGAYNEQFF. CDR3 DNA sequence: TGTGCCAGCAGCTTAGCGGCGGGGGCTTACAATGAGCAGTTCTTC.

This CDR3 reads CASSQGLAVNNEQFF. The CDR3 DNA reads TGCGCCAGCAGCCAAGGACTAGCGGTTAACAATGAGCAGTTCTTC. The chain links TRBV4-1 to TRBJ2-1, with TRBD2 matching 9 bases. The CDR3 contains 15 residues. The germline V gene has CDR1 MGHRA and CDR2 YSYEKL. With V trimmed by 1 base and J by 5 bases, 3 bases remained unmatched.

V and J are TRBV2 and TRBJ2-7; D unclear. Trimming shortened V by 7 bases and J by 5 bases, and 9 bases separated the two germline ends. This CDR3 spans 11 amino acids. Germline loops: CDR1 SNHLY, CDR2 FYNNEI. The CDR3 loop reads CASTPIHEQYF. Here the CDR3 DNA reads TGTGCCAGCACCCCCATCCACGAGCAGTACTTC. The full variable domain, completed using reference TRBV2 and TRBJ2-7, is EPEVTQTPSHQVTQMGQEVILRCVPISNHLYFYWYRQILGQKVEFLVSFYNNEISEKSEIFDDQFSVERPDGSNFTLKIRSTKLEDSAMYFCASTPIHEQYFGPGTRLTVT.

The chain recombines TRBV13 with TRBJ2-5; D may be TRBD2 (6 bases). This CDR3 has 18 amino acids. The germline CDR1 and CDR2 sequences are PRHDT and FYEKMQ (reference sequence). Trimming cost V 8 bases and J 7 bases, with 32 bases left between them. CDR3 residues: CASFQKGGDWTPLGTQYF. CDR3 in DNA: TGTGCCAGCTTTCAAAAAGGAGGGGACTGGACCCCCCTGGGGACCCAGTACTTC.

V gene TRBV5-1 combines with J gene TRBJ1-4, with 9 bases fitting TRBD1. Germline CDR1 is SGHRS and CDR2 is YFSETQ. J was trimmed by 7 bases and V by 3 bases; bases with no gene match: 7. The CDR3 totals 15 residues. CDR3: CASSSVQGAGEKLFF. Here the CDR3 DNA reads TGCGCCAGCAGCTCCGTACAGGGGGCAGGTGAAAAACTGTTTTTT.

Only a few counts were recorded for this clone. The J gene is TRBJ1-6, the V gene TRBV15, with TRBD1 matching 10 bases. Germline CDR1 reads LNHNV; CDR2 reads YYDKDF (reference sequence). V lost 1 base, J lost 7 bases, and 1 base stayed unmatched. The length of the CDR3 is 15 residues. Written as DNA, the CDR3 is TGTGCCACCAGCAGAGGACAGGGGGCGAATTCACCCCTCCACTTT. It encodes CATSRGQGANSPLHF.

In nucleotides, the CDR3 is TGTGCCAGCAGCGTAGGGACAGGGGATGGAGATACGCAGTATTTT. Its translation is CASSVGTGDGDTQYF. This chain connects TRBV9 to TRBJ2-3; 9 bases line up with TRBD1. CDR1 is SGDLS, CDR2 YYNGEE, per germline. After removal of 0 bases from V and 5 bases from J, the junction contained 4 bases not matched to a gene. The CDR3 length is 15 residues.

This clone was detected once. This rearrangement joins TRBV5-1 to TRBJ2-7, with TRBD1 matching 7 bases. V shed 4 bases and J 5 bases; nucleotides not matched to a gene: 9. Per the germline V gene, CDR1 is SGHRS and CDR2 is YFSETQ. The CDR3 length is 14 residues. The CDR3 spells CASSTDRVGHEQYF. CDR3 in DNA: TGCGCCAGCAGCACTGACAGGGTTGGCCACGAGCAGTACTTC.

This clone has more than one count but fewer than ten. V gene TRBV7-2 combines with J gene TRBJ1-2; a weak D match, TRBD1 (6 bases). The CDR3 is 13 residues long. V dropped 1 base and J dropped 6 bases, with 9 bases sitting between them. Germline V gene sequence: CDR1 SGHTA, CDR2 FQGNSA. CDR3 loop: CASSLGTENGYTF. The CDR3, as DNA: TGTGCCAGCAGCTTAGGGACAGAGAATGGCTACACCTTC.